The TCR beta chain described here comes from a study of blood T cell repertoires in COVID-19 (dated by TCRdb to 2018 to 2020). Background for the entire study: Samples from collaborators originated in the United States, Italy and Spain and spanned both the acute and convalescent phases of COVID-19. Where available, HLA class I and class II types were taken from metadata supplied by the sample provider and were not determined by assay-based typing. The prospective study material was composed of cDNA or gDNA derived from T cells, B-cell-depleted T cells, or PBMCs. A de-identified subject ID, COVID-19 status, age in years and sex were almost always included in the sample metadata. A freely available public database, intended as a resource for researchers studying the immune response to SARS-CoV-2, is where the repertoires were released. Subjects who had been exposed to COVID-19, were actively infected with it, or had recovered from it provided the deeply sampled blood TCRbeta repertoires that made up the dataset. The samples were drawn from the first 160 participants of the ongoing ImmuneRACE study and from under 1,500 subjects provided by 6 global collaborators. The study at large found these results: Clinical and demographic metadata were provided uncurated, with the amount varying by source and participant.

Collaborating institutions collected whole blood in K2EDTA tubes following their own protocols. For TCRbeta analysis, collaborators shipped samples in one of three forms: frozen whole blood, isolated PBMCs, or DNA extracted from either of those sample types. Turning to this clone: The clone's antigen remains unknown. The input lacks base qualities; no much larger clone sits a single base away.

TCRbeta CDR3 regions were amplified from genomic DNA by means of the immunoSEQ Assay, a bias-controlled multiplex PCR. In the paper's pipeline: Within the assay, amplification of reference gene primers was used to estimate how many nucleated cells each sample contained. To quantify the absolute abundance of each unique TCRbeta CDR3 rearrangement, sequence reads were collapsed and filtered. Productive Simpson clonality was computed per sample as the square root of Simpson's diversity index over productive rearrangements. Here the immuneACCESS table is served through TCRdb, limited to in-frame sequences with V and J called. Missing clones are a known gap in these copies; in checked studies unresolved V genes cover under half, and the rest lacks a known reason. V and J calls and clone size are copied from that table; D and trimming were computed from the DNA. The sample data list 200,000 to 250,000 clones, and under 90% of these were observed just once. The top ten hold 18% of the sample.

The germline V and J ends show losses of 0 bases and 3 bases respectively, and no gene match explains 3 bases of the junction. Based on the germline V gene, the CDR1 and CDR2 sequences are SGDLS and YYNGEE. The CDR3, cysteine through phenylalanine, is 15 amino acids long. The CDR3 DNA has 45 bases and is translated from base 1. Sample: peripheral blood. This sequence was found in a woman older than 75 with active or convalescent COVID-19. This receptor chain uses TRBV9 and TRBJ2-1; TRBD2 lines up with 7 middle nucleotides. The nucleotide sequence is given as TGTGCCAGCAGCGTAGGGGGACTACACTACAATGAGCAGTTCTTC. This translates into CASSVGGLHYNEQFF.